The sequence of this T cell receptor (beta chain) was determined in a study of blood T cell repertoires in COVID-19. Sequencing used immunoSEQ multiplex PCR; TCRdb keeps in-frame clones, though not all of them. The profile shows some 31,000 clones, 70% to 90% of them singletons. With 3 bases clipped from V and 8 bases from J, the junction kept 7 bases outside the gene matches. This CDR3 contains 13 residues. The V gene's germline CDR1 is SGHDT and CDR2 YYEEEE. Material: peripheral blood. The genes are TRBV5-6 and TRBJ1-2, with TRBD1 matching over 7 bases. The TCR was taken from a man aged 70-80 years with active COVID-19. The CDR3 spells CASSSKTGLGYTF. CDR3 bases: TGTGCCAGCAGCTCTAAGACAGGGTTGGGCTACACCTTC.